This T cell receptor beta chain appears in the sequencing data of a study of cytomegalovirus exposure and HLA in healthy donors. 13 Jbeta primers and 60 Vbeta primers were used for the PCR. Clones were read by immunoSEQ multiplex PCR, and TCRdb kept only the in-frame ones, dropping some. The data show about 71,000 clones, about 70% seen once. The CDR3 length is 14 residues. The V gene's germline CDR1 is SGHTA and CDR2 FQGNSA. V lost 5 bases to trimming and J lost 4 bases; unmatched junction nucleotides: 5. Sequencing was carried out using PBMCs. This chain uses TRBV7-2 with TRBJ1-2; 9 bases fit TRBD1. The sequence was obtained from a man in his forties or fifties in good health and CMV-seropositive. CDR3 region: CASSRTGVGYGYTF. The CDR3 coding sequence is TGTGCCAGCAGCCGGACAGGGGTCGGCTATGGCTACACCTTC.